These 23 T cell receptor beta chains were all obtained from the same sample, sequenced in a study of blood T cell repertoires in COVID-19. The assay was immunoSEQ multiplex PCR, and TCRdb's table has in-frame clones only and misses some. Seen here are tens of thousands of clones, roughly nine tenths observed once, and the top ten hold approximately 5%. Sequenced sample: peripheral blood. These receptor sequences come from a woman aged 45 to 65 with active COVID-19.

V gene TRBV3-1 (or the pseudogene TRBV3-2) combines with J gene TRBJ2-3; perhaps TRBD2 as D (6 bases). The length of the CDR3 is 16 residues. Per germline, CDR1 LGHDT and CDR2 YNNKEL (reference sequence). Between the trimmed V and J ends, which lost 0 bases and 0 bases, there was a span of 10 bases. In DNA, the CDR3 is TGTGCCAGCAGCCAAGAAATAGCGGCTAGCACAGATACGCAGTATTTT. This encodes CASSQEIAASTDTQYF.

This chain uses TRBV7-9 with TRBJ2-1, with 7 bases matching TRBD2. The V gene's germline CDR1 is SEHNR and CDR2 FQNEAQ (reference sequence). This CDR3 is built from 13 residues. The trim removed 6 bases at V and 7 bases at J, leaving 6 bases unmatched. CDR3 loop: CASSGPAGNEQFF. CDR3 DNA: TGTGCCAGCAGTGGCCCAGCGGGAAATGAGCAGTTCTTC.

The chain uses TRBV30 and TRBJ1-4; 9 bases fit TRBD1. The V gene's germline CDR1 is GTSNPN and CDR2 SVGIG (reference sequence). This CDR3 region has 15 residues. Losses at the gene ends were 2 bases for V and 4 bases for J; bases not matched to a gene: 5. The CDR3 DNA sequence: TGTGCCTGGAGTATATACAGGGGGCTTAATGAAAAACTGTTTTTT. Amino acid sequence: CAWSIYRGLNEKLFF. The full variable domain, rest sourced from reference TRBV30 and TRBJ1-4, is SQTIHQWPATLVQPVGSPLSLECTVEGTSNPNLYWYRQAAGRGLQLLFYSVGIGQISSEVPQNLSASRPQDRQFILSSKKLLLSDSGFYLCAWSIYRGLNEKLFFGSGTQLSVL.

The chain links TRBV7-2 to TRBJ2-7, with D tentatively TRBD2 (6 bases). The length of the CDR3 is 14 residues. Germline V CDR1 and CDR2: SGHTA, FQGNSA. Between the trimmed V and J ends, which lost 3 bases and 0 bases, there was a span of 9 bases. In DNA form, the CDR3 reads TGTGCCAGCAGCTTCCGGGAGAGCTCCTACGAGCAGTACTTC. Translation: CASSFRESSYEQYF.

This chain links TRBV7-9 with TRBJ2-7; 8 nucleotides match TRBD1. CDR3 length equals 13 residues. Germline V gives CDR1 SEHNR, CDR2 FQNEAQ (reference sequence). The trim removed 8 bases at V and 2 bases at J, leaving 5 bases unmatched. The CDR3, as DNA: TGTGCCAGCGGCCGACAGGGGACCTACGAGCAGTACTTC. Residues: CASGRQGTYEQYF.

This chain uses TRBV4-1 with TRBJ2-3; TRBD2 aligns across 7 bases. The CDR3 length is 18 residues. The V gene's germline CDR1 is MGHRA and CDR2 YSYEKL. Losses at the gene ends were 6 bases for V and 1 base for J; bases not matched to a gene: 16. CDR3 protein: CASRTINRGEGGTDTQYF. The CDR3 nucleotides are TGCGCCAGCAGAACTATCAACCGGGGGGAGGGAGGCACAGATACGCAGTATTTT.

The V gene is TRBV19, the J gene TRBJ2-3; 11 bases are shared with TRBD2. The ends lost 4 bases at V and 4 bases at J; junction bases unmatched: 10. The germline gives CDR1 LNHDA, CDR2 SQIVND (reference sequence). This CDR3 contains 17 residues. The CDR3 sequence: CASSTSSGRFSPDTQYF. In DNA, the CDR3 is TGTGCCAGTAGTACGTCTAGCGGGAGGTTCAGCCCAGATACGCAGTATTTT.

This chain connects TRBV20-1 to TRBJ2-7; maybe TRBD2 (6 bases). There are 11 residues in the CDR3. Trimming cost V 6 bases and J 6 bases, with 12 bases left between them. CDR1 is DFQATT and CDR2 is SNEGSKA in the germline V gene (reference sequence). The CDR3 loop is CSAGGPSEQYF. DNA for the CDR3: TGCAGTGCCGGAGGGCCCTCCGAGCAGTACTTC.

This chain links TRBV27 with TRBJ1-3; D gene ambiguous. CDR1 MNHEY and CDR2 SMNVEV come from the germline V gene (reference sequence). The CDR3 has 14 amino acids. V was shortened by 6 bases and J by 0 bases, with 9 bases between the two germline ends. DNA of the CDR3: TGTGCCAGCAGCCCAGTAATCTCTGGAAACACCATATATTTT. Protein sequence: CASSPVISGNTIYF.

The table lists this clone with a count of one. The chain carries TRBV5-1 and TRBJ2-3; 9 bases fit TRBD1. CDR3 length: 17 amino acids. V was pared by 4 bases and J by 3 bases, with 12 bases of the junction left unmatched. CDR1 is SGHRS, CDR2 YFSETQ, per germline. The CDR3 loop reads CASSPDGTGPHTDTQYF. CDR3 bases: TGCGCCAGCAGCCCCGACGGGACAGGGCCGCATACAGATACGCAGTATTTT.

The CDR3 reads CASQLTGLAGHEQYF. CDR3 nucleotide sequence: TGTGCCAGCCAGCTCACCGGGCTAGCGGGACACGAGCAGTACTTC. V and J are TRBV27 and TRBJ2-7, with 9 bases that match TRBD2. The CDR3 contains 15 residues. Germline V gene lookup returns CDR1 MNHEY and CDR2 SMNVEV (reference sequence). With 8 bases clipped from V and 5 bases from J, the junction kept 13 bases outside the gene matches.

In nucleotides, the CDR3 is TGCAGTGCTAGTCGCTATCAGGGTAGCTCCTATAATTCACCCCTCCACTTT. Translated: CSASRYQGSSYNSPLHF. The chain is built from TRBV20-1 and TRBJ1-6; D may be TRBD1 (5 bases). Trimming left V 3 bases short and J 0 bases short, with 15 bases between. This CDR3 spans 17 amino acids. Looked up from germline, CDR1 is DFQATT and CDR2 is SNEGSKA (reference sequence).

This sequence joins TRBV3-1 (or the pseudogene TRBV3-2) and TRBJ1-1; 9 bases line up with TRBD1. Trimming took 4 bases from V and 4 from J; bases not matched to a gene: 4. In germline, CDR1 is LGHDT, CDR2 YNNKEL (reference sequence). The length of the CDR3 is 14 residues. CDR3 bases: TGTGCCAGCAGCCTGGAGACAGGGGGCACTGAAGCTTTCTTT. Translation: CASSLETGGTEAFF.

This clone has only one observation. The chain recombines TRBV5-6 with TRBJ2-5; D remains ambiguous. This CDR3 spans 14 amino acids. CDR1 and CDR2 (germline): SGHDT, YYEEEE. V was clipped by 6 bases and J by 5 bases, with 17 bases between them. The CDR3 DNA sequence: TGTGCCAGCATCCAGACGGGTCTCGTCGAGACCCAGTACTTC. Translated, it gives CASIQTGLVETQYF.

V and J are TRBV5-1 and TRBJ2-5, with D perhaps matching TRBD1 (6 bases). Germline CDR1 is SGHRS and CDR2 is YFSETQ. The length of the CDR3 is 16 residues. V was cut by 2 bases and J by 5 bases, with 19 bases left in between. The CDR3 DNA sequence: TGCGCCAGCAGCTTTCCGGGACAAGGCATGTTGGAGACCCAGTACTTC. Encoded protein: CASSFPGQGMLETQYF.

The CDR3 sequence is CASSLEVDGSPLHF. The CDR3 coding sequence is TGCGCCAGCAGCTTGGAGGTTGACGGGTCACCCCTCCACTTT. This chain joins TRBV5-1 and TRBJ1-6; D gene uncertain. V was trimmed by 0 bases and J by 10 bases, leaving 11 bases between them. CDR3 length: 14 residues. Germline-derived CDR1 and CDR2 are SGHRS and YFSETQ.

This sequence joins TRBV5-4 and TRBJ2-1; unclear D gene. CDR1 and CDR2 (germline): SGHNT, YYREEE (reference sequence). The CDR3 extends over 15 amino acids. Deletions cut 3 bases from V and 0 bases from J, with 10 bases between. CDR3 nucleotide sequence: TGTGCCAGCAGCTCCCTACTCAACTCCTACAATGAGCAGTTCTTC. It is translated as CASSSLLNSYNEQFF.

The rearrangement uses TRBV5-1 and TRBJ2-3; weak D call: TRBD2 (6 bases). V was pared by 7 bases and J by 0 bases, with 12 bases between. Germline V CDR1 and CDR2: SGHRS, YFSETQ. The CDR3 sequence is 14 residues long. The CDR3 sequence is CASGGGPSTDTQYF. CDR3 DNA: TGCGCCAGCGGCGGAGGGCCTAGCACAGATACGCAGTATTTT. Variable domain in full (rest from reference TRBV5-1 and TRBJ2-3): KAGVTQTPRYLIKTRGQQVTLSCSPISGHRSVSWYQQTPGQGLQFLFEYFSETQRNKGNFPGRFSGRQFSNSRSEMNVSTLELGDSALYLCASGGGPSTDTQYFGPGTRLTVL.

This clone has just a few counts. The chain joins TRBV2 to TRBJ1-5; D may be TRBD1 (6 bases). CDR3 length: 15 amino acids. The ends were cut back, 4 bases at V and 2 bases at J, with 12 bases in the middle. Germline lookup yields CDR1 SNHLY and CDR2 FYNNEI. The CDR3 nucleotides are TGTGCCAGCAGTGTGGCCAGGGGTGGCAATCAGCCCCAGCATTTT. Its protein product is CASSVARGGNQPQHF.

The CDR3 coding sequence is TGTGCCAGCACCCGCCCGGGGGGGGCCGGCTACACCTTC. Protein sequence: CASTRPGGAGYTF. The genes are TRBV6-5 and TRBJ1-2, with D possibly matching TRBD1 (6 bases). Looked up from germline, CDR1 is MNHEY and CDR2 is SVGAGI. V was trimmed by 7 bases and J by 8 bases, leaving 17 bases between them. This CDR3 region has 13 residues.

The J gene is TRBJ2-3, the V gene TRBV28; TRBD1 matches 7 bases. Germline values: CDR1 MDHEN, CDR2 SYDVKM. The CDR3 consists of 16 residues. Trimming removed 4 bases from V and 2 bases from J; junction bases left unmatched: 9. The CDR3 loop is CASSYSGQYFTDTQYF. Here the CDR3 DNA reads TGTGCCAGCAGTTACTCGGGACAGTACTTCACAGATACGCAGTATTTT. The full variable domain, in which reference TRBV28 and TRBJ2-3 provide the parts outside the CDR3, is DVKVTQSSRYLVKRTGEKVFLECVQDMDHENMFWYRQDPGLGLRLIYFSYDVKMKEKGDIPEGYSVSREKKERFSLILESASTNQTSMYLCASSYSGQYFTDTQYFGPGTRLTVL.

The chain recombines TRBV4-1 with TRBJ2-7; TRBD2 might be the D (6 bases). Between the trimmed V and J ends, which lost 0 bases and 1 base, there was a span of 19 bases. Germline V gives CDR1 MGHRA, CDR2 YSYEKL. The CDR3 has 18 amino acids. The CDR3 region is CASSQERLVAAKSYEQYF. The CDR3 DNA reads TGCGCCAGCAGCCAAGAGCGTCTGGTAGCGGCGAAATCCTACGAGCAGTACTTC.

The chain recombines TRBV29-1 with TRBJ2-7, with TRBD2 matching over 8 bases. Germline CDR1 SQVTM, CDR2 ANQGSEA. CDR3 length equals 12 residues. After removal of 1 base from V and 10 bases from J, the junction contained 6 bases not matched to a gene. CDR3 sequence: CSVEGTSTSQYF. The CDR3 coding sequence is TGCAGCGTTGAAGGGACTAGCACAAGTCAGTACTTC.